This T cell receptor (beta chain) was observed in a study of molecular identifiers for immune sequencing clone quantification. As for the study in general: Naive CD8 cell RNA, from roughly 20,000 or 100,000 cells, was split five ways in replicates, with four sequenced.

Methods described previously were used for bulk TCR libraries, and listed TCR primers were applied. TCRdb ran MiXCR on the PCR reads and lists one entry per CDR3 protein. The repertoire holds under 85,000 distinct CDR3 sequences, with around 17% as singletons. This CDR3 is 16 amino acids long. Germline V gene data show CDR1 as MNHEY and CDR2 as SMNVEV (reference sequence). Findings of the study overall: Clones above 20 RNA copies held over 98% of effector molecules, under 1% in naive cells. With a barcode shared among identical TCR molecules, highly expanded clone sizes could be underestimated.

This clonotype came up once. Its antigen remains unidentified. At one end the junction does not follow the germline gene, possibly because of a read error. The genes are TRBV27 and TRBJ1-5; 7 nucleotides line up with TRBD1. The sample consisted of naive CD8+ T cells from blood, with Jurkat cell RNA spiked in. Regarding subset: FACS-sorted CD8+CD4-CCR7+CD45RA+ naive T cells. The TCR comes from a human donor in good health. Some libraries in this study had Jurkat cell RNA spiked in. This CDR3 is CTSSQTGPYGNQPQHF. In DNA form, the CDR3 reads TGTACCAGCAGTCAGACAGGGCCTTATGGCAATCAGCCCCAGCATTTT.